A selection of T cell receptor beta chains follows, all from one sample in a study of long-term antiretroviral therapy in people with HIV. Here immunoSEQ multiplex PCR was the method, and the copy in TCRdb shows in-frame clones only, minus some. The data show approximately 20,000 clones, over 75% seen once. The sample here was unsorted PBMCs, taken 4.2 years after starting antiretroviral therapy. These receptors all come from a man aged 50 to 60 with HIV. The CDR3 runs from the conserved cysteine through the conserved F or W. A D gene is named only where the DNA matches it firmly. Part of the rows lack a size; the others show once, few, many or a class for expanded clones.

D gene	V gene	clone size	J gene	CDR3 protein	CDR3 DNA
NA	TRBV7-2	NA	TRBJ2-1	CASSYPPGNNEQFF	TGTGCCAGCAGCTACCCCCCAGGGAACAATGAGCAGTTCTTC
NA	TRBV6-5	few	TRBJ1-2	CASSYLGTGGYTF	TGTGCCAGCAGTTACCTGGGGACGGGGGGCTACACCTTC
NA	TRBV25-1	NA	TRBJ1-2	CASSPTKGFFGYTF	TGTGCCAGCAGTCCGACAAAGGGATTTTTCGGCTACACCTTC
TRBD1	TRBV5-4	NA	TRBJ1-4	CASSQAGGTGRKLFF	TGTGCCAGCAGCCAGGCCGGAGGGACAGGGCGAAAACTGTTTTTT
NA	TRBV29-1	NA	TRBJ2-7	CSVEKGYEQYF	TGCAGCGTTGAAAAGGGCTACGAGCAGTACTTC
TRBD1	TRBV4-3	NA	TRBJ1-2	CASSHTGTGRFYGYTF	TGCGCCAGCAGCCACACCGGGACAGGGAGGTTCTATGGCTACACCTTC
NA	TRBV6-1	once	TRBJ1-5	CASSEGRQRINQPQHF	TGTGCCAGCAGTGAGGGGCGTCAGAGGATTAATCAGCCCCAGCATTTT
NA	TRBV10-2	NA	TRBJ2-1	CASSESGIGPEVSYNEQFF	TGCGCCAGCAGTGAGTCGGGTATTGGGCCAGAAGTCTCCTACAATGAGCAGTTCTTC
NA	TRBV10-3	NA	TRBJ1-4	CATAKDTGEKLFF	TGTGCCACCGCAAAAGACACAGGGGAAAAACTGTTTTTT
NA	TRBV11-2	NA	TRBJ2-1	CASSLFIGGSYNEQFF	TGTGCCAGCAGCTTATTTATTGGCGGGTCCTACAATGAGCAGTTCTTC
NA	TRBV30	NA	TRBJ2-5	CAWSLGFQETQYF	TGTGCCTGGAGTCTGGGGTTCCAAGAGACCCAGTACTTC
TRBD2	TRBV6-1	NA	TRBJ2-2	CASSEGDLSGVNTGELFF	TGTGCCAGCAGTGAAGGGGACCTCAGCGGGGTGAACACCGGGGAGCTGTTTTTT
TRBD1	TRBV5-3	NA	TRBJ2-5	CARSFGYRGETQYF	TGTGCCAGAAGTTTTGGGTACAGGGGAGAGACCCAGTACTTC
TRBD1	TRBV5-6	NA	TRBJ2-7	CASSSGTGGIEQYF	TGTGCCAGCAGTTCCGGGACAGGGGGTATCGAGCAGTACTTC
NA	TRBV29-1	NA	TRBJ1-1	CSVRTGQGLNTEAFF	TGCAGCGTCCGAACCGGTCAGGGCCTGAACACTGAAGCTTTCTTT
TRBD2	TRBV29-1	NA	TRBJ2-3	CSAWGRDYRTDTQYF	TGCAGCGCCTGGGGCCGGGACTACCGCACAGATACGCAGTATTTT
NA	TRBV6-1	NA	TRBJ1-1	CASSQTVTEAFF	TGTGCCAGCAGCCAAACGGTCACTGAAGCTTTCTTT
TRBD2	TRBV10-1	NA	TRBJ2-2	CASSGDYYTGELFF	TGCGCCAGCAGTGGGGACTACTACACCGGGGAGCTGTTTTTT
NA	TRBV27	NA	TRBJ2-7	CASSPRGGHEQYF	TGTGCCAGCAGCCCCCGGGGTGGACACGAGCAGTACTTC
NA	TRBV11-2	once	TRBJ2-2	CASSWDGNTGELFF	TGTGCCAGCAGCTGGGACGGAAACACCGGGGAGCTGTTTTTT
NA	TRBV6-5	once	TRBJ2-7	CASSHRVEQYF	TGTGCCAGCAGCCACAGGGTCGAGCAGTACTTC
TRBD1	TRBV6-1	NA	TRBJ2-7	CASRELPGGTMGEQYF	TGTGCCAGCAGAGAACTTCCAGGGGGAACCATGGGGGAGCAGTACTTC
TRBD1	TRBV7-9	NA	TRBJ1-1	CASRRDRDKDTEAFF	TGTGCCAGCAGGAGGGACAGGGACAAAGACACTGAAGCTTTCTTT
TRBD1	TRBV28	NA	TRBJ1-5	CASSLGGTGIGQPQHF	TGTGCCAGCAGTTTAGGTGGGACAGGGATCGGGCAGCCCCAGCATTTT